One and the same sample provided the 24 T cell receptor beta chains below, sequenced in a study of cytomegalovirus exposure and HLA in healthy donors. With 60 Vbeta and 13 Jbeta primers, the PCR was carried out. This table comes from immunoSEQ multiplex PCR, and its TCRdb copy is limited to in-frame clones, with some not included. Of about 160,000 clones listed, about 71% were seen once; the top ten hold roughly 3%. Material: PBMCs. The receptors derive from a woman aged 25 to 39 in good health and CMV-seronegative.

The J gene is TRBJ2-7, the V gene TRBV7-2; no reliable D call. CDR1 and CDR2 from the germline V gene are SGHTA and FQGNSA. V lost 5 bases and J lost 0, with 8 bases in between. The length of the CDR3 is 13 residues. CDR3 sequence (DNA): TGTGCCAGCAGCCTACGTGCCTCCTACGAGCAGTACTTC. Residues: CASSLRASYEQYF.

The chain couples TRBV6-5 to TRBJ2-3; D is uncertain. Germline V gene data show CDR1 as MNHEY and CDR2 as SVGAGI. V shed 6 bases and J shed 2 bases, with 9 bases lying between them. The CDR3 is made up of 13 amino acids. As DNA, the CDR3 is TGTGCCAGCAGGCGCCGAAACACAGATACGCAGTATTTT. This translates into CASRRRNTDTQYF.

The chain links TRBV5-1 to TRBJ2-2; 8 nucleotides line up with TRBD1. The trim removed 7 bases at V and 5 bases at J, leaving 4 bases unmatched. The CDR3 spans 13 residues. Germline loops: CDR1 SGHRS, CDR2 YFSETQ. The CDR3 here is CASGQGPTGELFF. CDR3 bases: TGCGCCAGCGGACAGGGACCAACCGGGGAGCTGTTTTTT.

This sequence joins TRBV4-1 and TRBJ2-7; possibly TRBD2 for D (6 bases). Deletions cut 3 bases from V and 5 bases from J, with 14 bases between. This CDR3 is 14 amino acids long. Germline lookup yields CDR1 MGHRA and CDR2 YSYEKL. CDR3 residues: CASSQAGLIDEQYF. CDR3 DNA sequence: TGCGCCAGCAGCCAGGCCGGACTAATCGACGAGCAGTACTTC.

V and J are TRBV28 and TRBJ1-2, with 8 bases aligning to TRBD1. The germline V gene has CDR1 MDHEN and CDR2 SYDVKM. Trimming took 4 bases from V and 2 from J; bases not matched to a gene: 6. The length of the CDR3 is 15 residues. CDR3 amino acids: CASSWTGRWNYGYTF. The CDR3 DNA is TGTGCCAGCAGTTGGACAGGGAGGTGGAACTATGGCTACACCTTC.

The gene calls are TRBV28 and TRBJ1-1; the match to TRBD1 covers 11 bases. Germline assignment: CDR1 MDHEN and CDR2 SYDVKM. V trimming: 6 bases; J trimming: 3 bases; junction bases outside the gene matches: 12. This CDR3 comprises 17 residues. CDR3 sequence reads: CASSVGQGAYLYTEAFF. Here the CDR3 DNA reads TGTGCCAGCAGCGTCGGACAGGGGGCCTATCTGTACACTGAAGCTTTCTTT.

This chain joins TRBV18 and TRBJ2-1; 9 bases are a match to TRBD2. With 3 bases clipped from V and 6 bases from J, the junction kept 12 bases outside the gene matches. Looked up from germline, CDR1 is KGHSH and CDR2 is LQKENI. The CDR3 sequence is 17 residues long. CDR3 region: CASSPPGSGRFGNEQFF. CDR3 bases: TGTGCCAGCTCACCCCCAGGTAGCGGGAGATTTGGCAATGAGCAGTTCTTC.

V and J are TRBV11-2 and TRBJ2-7, with D uncertain. In germline, CDR1 is SGHAT, CDR2 FQNNGV. V dropped 4 bases and J dropped 3 bases, with 7 bases sitting between them. The CDR3 spans 12 residues. The CDR3 loop reads CASSSLHYEQYF. CDR3 coding DNA: TGTGCCAGCAGCTCGTTACACTACGAGCAGTACTTC.

V and J are TRBV4-1 and TRBJ2-1, with 13 bases that match TRBD2. V shed 4 bases, J shed 3 bases, and the junction held 6 bases outside the gene matches. The CDR3 runs to 17 residues. Germline assignment: CDR1 MGHRA and CDR2 YSYEKL. CDR3 protein: CASSPRTSGSLYNEQFF. CDR3 coding DNA: TGCGCCAGCAGCCCCCGGACTAGCGGGAGTCTCTACAATGAGCAGTTCTTC.

CDR3 sequence (DNA): TGTGCCAGCAGCTACCTCGCGGGACTGGCCTCCTACGAGCAGTACTTC. Translation gives CASSYLAGLASYEQYF. The chain is built from TRBV7-9 and TRBJ2-5; tentatively, D is TRBD2 (6 bases). The end of the DNA fits TRBJ2-7 better, so the J call may be wrong. The CDR3 length is 16 residues. The germline CDR1 and CDR2 sequences are SEHNR and FQNEAQ (reference sequence).

V gene TRBV4-3 combines with J gene TRBJ1-2; D is unresolved. CDR3 length: 13 amino acids. V lost 0 bases and J 1 base, leaving 3 bases between the germline ends. Looked up from germline, CDR1 is LGHNA and CDR2 is YSLEER. CDR3 nucleotide sequence: TGCGCCAGCAGCCAAGACATTAACTATGGCTACACCTTC. Amino acids: CASSQDINYGYTF.

The rearrangement links TRBV5-1 to TRBJ2-3; possible D gene TRBD2, 5 bases. The CDR3 is made up of 14 amino acids. Germline assignment: CDR1 SGHRS and CDR2 YFSETQ. The germline V and J ends were trimmed by 0 bases and 3 bases, with 8 bases remaining between them. CDR3 amino acids: CASSLGRGTDTQYF. In DNA form, the CDR3 reads TGCGCCAGCAGCTTGGGTCGGGGAACAGATACGCAGTATTTT.

V usage is TRBV14 and J usage is TRBJ2-7, with a tentative D call TRBD1 (5 bases). CDR1 is SGHDN and CDR2 is FVKESK in the germline V gene. The CDR3 totals 15 residues. V lost 4 bases to trimming and J lost 0 bases, with 13 bases between them. The DNA for the CDR3 is TGTGCCAGCAGCCTGTATAGGACAAGCTCCTACGAGCAGTACTTC. It specifies CASSLYRTSSYEQYF.

The chain is built from TRBV5-6 and TRBJ1-2; the D is unclear. CDR3 length: 14 amino acids. Germline CDR1 reads SGHDT; CDR2 reads YYEEEE. Trimming removed 0 bases from V and 5 bases from J, with 11 bases in between. The DNA for the CDR3 is TGTGCCAGCAGCTTGGTTCAGGCGCGTTATGGCTACACCTTC. It codes for CASSLVQARYGYTF.

Regarding this clone: Other DNA sequences in this sample translate to the same CDR3. V is TRBV27 and J is TRBJ2-7; TRBD2 matches at 8 bases. V lost 4 bases to trimming and J lost 2 bases; unmatched junction nucleotides: 1. Germline assignment: CDR1 MNHEY and CDR2 SMNVEV (reference sequence). The CDR3 extends over 13 amino acids. This chain's CDR3 is CASSYGRAYEQYF. The DNA of the CDR3 is TGTGCCAGCAGTTACGGGAGGGCCTACGAGCAGTACTTC.

The rearrangement joins TRBV7-2 to TRBJ1-4, with D maybe TRBD1 (5 bases). The CDR3 has 15 amino acids. Trimming removed 4 bases at V and 7 bases at J, with 16 bases between. Germline V gene lookup returns CDR1 SGHTA and CDR2 FQGNSA. The CDR3 bases are TGTGCCAGCAGCTGGAAGACAGACGCCAGTGAAAAACTGTTTTTT. Its protein product is CASSWKTDASEKLFF.

The rearrangement links TRBV7-3 to TRBJ2-3; 13 nucleotides align to TRBD2. Germline assignment: CDR1 SGHTA and CDR2 FQGTGA. Unmatched junction bases numbered 9, after V lost 5 bases and J lost 4 bases. The CDR3 has 17 residues. This CDR3 reads CASSHPGLAGRPDTQYF. In nucleotides, the CDR3 is TGTGCCAGCAGCCACCCGGGACTAGCGGGGAGGCCAGATACGCAGTATTTT.

The rearrangement uses TRBV21-1 and TRBJ2-3; the D call TRBD2 from the table was never checked on the DNA. TRBV21-1 is described as a pseudogene. CDR3 length: 19 amino acids. The CDR3 DNA is TGTGCCAGCAGCAAAAGTGCCCGGCGGGCTAGCGATACCCCAGATACGCAGTATTTT. Translating it yields CASSKSARRASDTPDTQYF.

The rearrangement joins TRBV6-6 to TRBJ1-2, with 8 bases fitting TRBD1. Per the germline V gene, CDR1 is MNHNY and CDR2 is SVGAGI (reference sequence). CDR3 size: 14 residues. The trim removed 6 bases at V and 3 bases at J, leaving 6 bases unmatched. The CDR3 region is CASRSPGGYYGYTF. The CDR3 DNA follows: TGTGCCAGCAGATCCCCAGGGGGCTACTATGGCTACACCTTC.

The chain combines TRBV7-9 with TRBJ2-1; TRBD2 agrees at 8 bases. The junction had 9 bases not matched to a gene; V was cut back by 5 bases and J by 3 bases. Germline values: CDR1 SEHNR, CDR2 FQNEAQ (reference sequence). The length of the CDR3 is 16 residues. CDR3 sequence reads: CASSPASGPDYNEQFF. CDR3 nucleotides: TGTGCCAGCAGCCCAGCTAGCGGGCCAGACTACAATGAGCAGTTCTTC.

This clone was picked up a small number of times. This chain connects TRBV7-9 to TRBJ2-1, with 12 nucleotides matching TRBD2. CDR3 size: 19 residues. CDR1 is SEHNR, CDR2 FQNEAQ, per germline (reference sequence). Trimming cost V 4 bases and J 1 base; bases outside gene matches: 11. The CDR3 protein is CASSSVGLAGLLSYNEQFF. CDR3 DNA sequence: TGTGCCAGCAGCTCCGTGGGACTAGCGGGCCTACTGTCCTACAATGAGCAGTTCTTC.

The CDR3 loop reads CASSGTRSETQYF. The CDR3 coding sequence is TGTGCCAGCAGTGGGACTAGATCAGAGACCCAGTACTTC. The rearrangement uses TRBV6-1 and TRBJ2-5; 7 nucleotides match TRBD2. This CDR3 spans 13 amino acids. CDR1 and CDR2 from the germline V gene are MNHNS and SASEGT. V was pared by 4 bases and J by 4 bases, with 3 bases of the junction left unmatched.

The chain couples TRBV6-5 to TRBJ1-1; D unclear. Germline V lookup: CDR1 MNHEY, CDR2 SVGAGI. The CDR3 sequence is 14 residues long. The V end lost 4 bases, the J end lost 3 bases, and 12 bases lay between the germline ends. The CDR3 sequence is CASSSTQKDTEAFF. As DNA, the CDR3 is TGTGCCAGCAGTTCGACACAGAAGGACACTGAAGCTTTCTTT.

The chain recombines TRBV18 with TRBJ1-5; 7 nucleotides align to TRBD1. Per the germline V gene, CDR1 is KGHSH and CDR2 is LQKENI. This CDR3 contains 16 residues. Trimming cost V 3 bases and J 2 bases; bases outside gene matches: 7. CDR3 in DNA: TGTGCCAGCTCACCCCGACAGGGTCGGGGCAATCAGCCCCAGCATTTT. Translation gives CASSPRQGRGNQPQHF.